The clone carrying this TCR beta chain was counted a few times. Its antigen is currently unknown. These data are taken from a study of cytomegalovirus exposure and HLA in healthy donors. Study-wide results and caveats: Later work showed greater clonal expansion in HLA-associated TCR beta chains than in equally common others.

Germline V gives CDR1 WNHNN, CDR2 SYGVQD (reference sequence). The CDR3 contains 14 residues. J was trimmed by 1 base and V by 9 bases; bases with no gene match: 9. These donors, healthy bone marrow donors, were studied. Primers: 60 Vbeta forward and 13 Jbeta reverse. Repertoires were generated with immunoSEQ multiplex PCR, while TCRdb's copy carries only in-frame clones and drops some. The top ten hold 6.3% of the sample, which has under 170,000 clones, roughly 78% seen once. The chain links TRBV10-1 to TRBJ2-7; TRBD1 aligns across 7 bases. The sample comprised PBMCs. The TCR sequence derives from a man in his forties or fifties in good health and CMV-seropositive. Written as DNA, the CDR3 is TGCGCCAGAGTAGACAGGGTCCCTTCCTACGAGCAGTACTTC. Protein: CARVDRVPSYEQYF.